These 3 T cell receptor beta chains were sequenced from one sample in a study of early T cells in non-severe SARS-CoV-2 infection (dated by TCRdb to the early 2020s). Libraries were constructed by 5' RACE. TCRdb records NextSeq 500 as the sequencer. TCRdb applied fastp at Q25 and MiXCR to the public reads, then kept only in-frame beta chains. Here each entry gathers all rows of one CDR3 protein and keeps the most common genes and DNA. Present in this sample are roughly 41,000 distinct CDR3 sequences, approximately 5.1% of which were seen just once. 5.4% of the sample is in the top ten clones. The starting material was whole blood, obtained at baseline. These receptors came from an adult who was a healthcare worker with PCR-confirmed SARS-CoV-2 infection or an uninfected control (not recorded which).

Ten or more counts support this clonotype. The V gene is TRBV19, the J gene TRBJ2-1, with 12 bases that match TRBD2. The CDR3 has 14 residues. V shed 5 bases and J 9 bases; nucleotides not matched to a gene: 5. Looked up from germline, CDR1 is LNHDA and CDR2 is SQIVND (reference sequence). The CDR3 is CASSGTSGWGEQFF. DNA of the CDR3: TGTGCCAGTAGTGGGACTAGCGGGTGGGGTGAGCAGTTCTTC.

The sample holds many counts of this clonotype. This chain links TRBV19 with TRBJ1-2; possibly TRBD1 for D (5 bases). Trimming removed 6 bases at V and 6 bases at J, with 20 bases between. Per germline, CDR1 LNHDA and CDR2 SQIVND (reference sequence). This CDR3 has 15 residues. The CDR3 nucleotides are TGTGCCAGTAGCCCCGCGCAGGGTATCTGGGATGGCTACACCTTC. It specifies CASSPAQGIWDGYTF.

Ten or more counts support this clonotype. The V gene is TRBV12-3 or TRBV12-4, the J gene TRBJ1-1, with a weak D call TRBD1 (6 bases). Trimming removed 7 bases at V and 5 bases at J, with 17 bases between. CDR3 size: 14 residues. The CDR3 DNA reads as TGTGCCAGCACCCTAGGGGGGGCTGAGACTGAAGCTTTCTTT. Its protein is CASTLGGAETEAFF.